These 17 T cell receptor beta chains were all obtained from the same sample, sequenced in a study of B cell selection in AIRE deficiency. The data were produced by immunoSEQ multiplex PCR, yet TCRdb's version contains in-frame clones alone and is incomplete. Of about 24,000 clones in the sample, about 95% were seen once. Conventional CD4 T cells were sorted as CD4+CD127+ cells. Sequencing was done on a sample of CD4+CD127+ conventional T cells sorted from PBMCs. The source of these receptors is a human donor in good health.

The V call is TRBV5-1, the J call TRBJ2-1; unclear D gene. Trimming left V 4 bases short and J 3 bases short, with 14 bases between. This CDR3 region has 15 residues. Germline CDR1 SGHRS, CDR2 YFSETQ. The CDR3 loop is CASSPGQSNYNEQFF. In DNA, the CDR3 is TGCGCCAGCAGCCCGGGCCAGTCTAACTACAATGAGCAGTTCTTC.

This clone has only one observation. The V and J genes are TRBV7-9 and TRBJ2-7; perhaps D is TRBD1 or TRBD2 (5 bases each). CDR1 and CDR2 (germline): SEHNR, FQNEAQ (reference sequence). The CDR3 loop spans 14 amino acids. V was shortened by 5 bases and J by 2 bases, with 13 bases between the two germline ends. The CDR3 sequence is CASSLLEGPYEQYF. The CDR3, as DNA: TGTGCCAGCAGCCTGCTAGAGGGGCCCTACGAGCAGTACTTC.

The rearrangement links TRBV7-2 to TRBJ1-2; D possibly corresponds to TRBD1 (6 bases). Germline-derived CDR1 and CDR2 are SGHTA and FQGNSA. With 1 base removed from V and 0 bases from J, the gap between germline ends came to 9 bases. CDR3 length: 15 amino acids. The CDR3 coding sequence is TGTGCCAGCAGCTTAGGAGGGGGTGCTAACTATGGCTACACCTTC. It specifies CASSLGGGANYGYTF.

Notes on this clone: The same CDR3 also results from other DNA sequences found in this sample. The V and J genes are TRBV9 and TRBJ2-3; 10 bases align to TRBD2. After removal of 3 bases from V and 2 bases from J, the junction contained 12 bases not matched to a gene. The CDR3 runs to 18 residues. Looked up from germline, CDR1 is SGDLS and CDR2 is YYNGEE. CDR3 nucleotides: TGTGCCAGCAGCGGCCCGGGGGGGAGCGGGGGGGCCACAGATACGCAGTATTTT. As protein: CASSGPGGSGGATDTQYF.

J is TRBJ1-1 and V is TRBV29-1; 7 nucleotides agree with TRBD1. V was clipped by 4 bases and J by 5 bases; unmatched bases: 7. CDR1 and CDR2 (germline): SQVTM, ANQGSEA. The CDR3 extends over 13 amino acids. CDR3 in amino acids: CSVVEQGWTEAFF. The CDR3 DNA reads TGCAGCGTTGTTGAACAGGGGTGGACTGAAGCTTTCTTT.

The chain has TRBV7-9 and TRBJ2-2; D not resolved. The V gene's germline CDR1 is SEHNR and CDR2 FQNEAQ (reference sequence). The CDR3 is made up of 17 amino acids. Trimming removed 5 bases at V and 4 bases at J, with 20 bases between. In nucleotides, the CDR3 is TGTGCCAGCAGCGCCGATGCTAGTATTAGCTCCACCGGGGAGCTGTTTTTT. Amino acids: CASSADASISSTGELFF.

The chain couples TRBV5-1 to TRBJ2-7, with TRBD1 identical over 9 bases. Trimming at V came to 5 bases and at J to 0 bases, leaving 6 bases not matched to a gene. This CDR3 is 15 amino acids long. Germline CDR1 reads SGHRS; CDR2 reads YFSETQ. This CDR3 is CASSYGTGFSYEQYF. CDR3 nucleotides: TGCGCCAGCAGTTATGGGACAGGGTTCTCCTACGAGCAGTACTTC.

The rearrangement uses TRBV5-6 and TRBJ2-1, with D perhaps TRBD1 (6 bases). This CDR3 is 15 amino acids long. Germline CDR1 is SGHDT and CDR2 is YYEEEE. The V gene lost 8 bases and the J gene lost 0 bases, with 15 bases spanning the gap. CDR3 DNA sequence: TGTGCCAGTTACAGGGAAAGGAACTCCTACAATGAGCAGTTCTTC. Its translation is CASYRERNSYNEQFF.

This clone was counted once. CDR3 sequence reads: CSVEMNSGNTIYF. CDR3 coding DNA: TGCAGCGTTGAGATGAACTCTGGAAACACCATATATTTT. The rearrangement uses TRBV29-1 and TRBJ1-3; D uncertain. V was cut by 3 bases and J by 0 bases, with 6 bases left in between. The V gene's germline CDR1 is SQVTM and CDR2 ANQGSEA. CDR3 length equals 13 residues.

This clone has just one count. CDR3 nucleotide sequence: TGTGCCAGCAGTTACAGAGACAGGGGGCACTACGAGCAGTACTTC. This encodes CASSYRDRGHYEQYF. The chain couples TRBV6-5 to TRBJ2-7; 10 nucleotides align to TRBD1. V lost 2 bases to trimming and J lost 3 bases; unmatched junction nucleotides: 4. This CDR3 comprises 15 residues. The germline gives CDR1 MNHEY, CDR2 SVGAGI.

The chain couples TRBV11-2 to TRBJ1-2; D is unresolved. The CDR3 extends over 12 amino acids. V shed 1 base and J shed 8 bases, with 8 bases lying between them. In germline, CDR1 is SGHAT, CDR2 FQNNGV. The CDR3: CASSLGGFGYTF. In DNA form, the CDR3 reads TGTGCCAGCAGCTTAGGGGGTTTCGGCTACACCTTC. The complete variable domain, with remaining parts taken from reference TRBV11-2 and TRBJ1-2, reads EAGVAQSPRYKIIEKRQSVAFWCNPISGHATLYWYQQILGQGPKLLIQFQNNGVVDDSQLPKDRFSAERLKGVDSTLKIQPAKLEDSAVYLCASSLGGFGYTFGSGTRLTVV.

This rearrangement joins TRBV2 to TRBJ1-2; no clear D. Trimming removed 3 bases at V and 8 bases at J, with 16 bases between. Germline CDR1 reads SNHLY; CDR2 reads FYNNEI. The CDR3 extends over 14 amino acids. CDR3 nucleotides: TGTGCCAGCAGTGATAGGGCTCCTGCATTCGGCTACACCTTC. Translating it yields CASSDRAPAFGYTF. Full variable domain (remainder filled in from reference TRBV2 and TRBJ1-2): EPEVTQTPSHQVTQMGQEVILRCVPISNHLYFYWYRQILGQKVEFLVSFYNNEISEKSEIFDDQFSVERPDGSNFTLKIRSTKLEDSAMYFCASSDRAPAFGYTFGSGTRLTVV.

The chain has TRBV10-3 and TRBJ1-5; the match to TRBD1 covers 8 bases. CDR3 size: 16 residues. With 5 bases clipped from V and 0 bases from J, the junction kept 6 bases outside the gene matches. Germline CDR1 reads ENHRY; CDR2 reads SYGVKD. The CDR3 region has the DNA TGTGCCATCAGTAAGGACAGGGACTATAGCAATCAGCCCCAGCATTTT. This encodes CAISKDRDYSNQPQHF.

This chain links TRBV10-3 with TRBJ2-7, with 10 nucleotides matching TRBD2. This CDR3 spans 18 amino acids. J lost 0 bases, V lost 0 bases, and 8 bases had no gene match. The V gene's germline CDR1 is ENHRY and CDR2 SYGVKD. For the CDR3, the DNA is TGTGCCATCAGTGAGTCCCCTAGCGGGGGCGAACACTCCTACGAGCAGTACTTC. Translation gives CAISESPSGGEHSYEQYF.

The chain employs TRBV6-5 and TRBJ1-3, with 8 bases fitting TRBD1. The CDR3 spans 15 residues. The V gene's germline CDR1 is MNHEY and CDR2 SVGAGI. V lost 5 bases and J lost 1; bases outside the gene matches: 4. The CDR3 is CASSQWTGSGNTIYF. For the CDR3, the DNA is TGTGCCAGCAGTCAATGGACAGGGTCTGGAAACACCATATATTTT.

The chain employs TRBV5-1 and TRBJ2-7; 8 bases map to TRBD2. Losses at the gene ends were 0 bases for V and 3 bases for J; bases not matched to a gene: 11. This CDR3 contains 17 residues. Germline V gene data show CDR1 as SGHRS and CDR2 as YFSETQ. CDR3 protein: CASSLVPAPGLGYEQYF. In DNA, the CDR3 is TGCGCCAGCAGCTTGGTACCGGCGCCGGGACTAGGCTACGAGCAGTACTTC.

The chain links TRBV9 to TRBJ1-1, with D tentatively TRBD1 (6 bases). The germline gives CDR1 SGDLS, CDR2 YYNGEE. The CDR3 runs to 15 residues. V lost 4 bases to trimming and J lost 1 base, with 14 bases between them. DNA for the CDR3: TGTGCCAGCAGCCCTCATCTACAGGGGAACACTGAAGCTTTCTTT. Translated: CASSPHLQGNTEAFF. The variable domain in full, completed from reference TRBV9 and TRBJ1-1, reads DSGVTQTPKHLITATGQRVTLRCSPRSGDLSVYWYQQSLDQGLQFLIQYYNGEERAKGNILERFSAQQFPDLHSELNLSSLELGDSALYFCASSPHLQGNTEAFFGQGTRLTVV.